Each of the 8 T cell receptor beta chains below was sequenced from the same sample in a study of identical twins. TCRdb re-called the 5' RACE reads through MiXCR, storing one row per CDR3 protein. The data contain 690,000 or so distinct CDR3 sequences, 8.6% of them singletons. This same sample was also part of a study on yellow fever vaccine responses in identical twins.

Input material: PBMCs. Receptors originate from a young woman in good health.

The V and J genes are TRBV7-9 and TRBJ2-5; unclear D gene. There are 12 residues in the CDR3. Germline V gene data show CDR1 as SEHNR and CDR2 as FQNEAQ (reference sequence). Trimming removed 9 bases from V and 2 bases from J, with 10 bases in between. The CDR3 loop is CASRMGQETQYF. The CDR3 region has the DNA TGTGCCAGTCGGATGGGGCAAGAGACCCAGTACTTC.

This clonotype was seen a few times. The chain has TRBV6-5 and TRBJ2-3; 8 nucleotides agree with TRBD1. This CDR3 contains 17 residues. In germline, CDR1 is MNHEY, CDR2 SVGAGI. Germline trimming cut 0 bases from V and 4 bases from J; bases unmatched to any gene: 9. CDR3 DNA sequence: TGTGCCAGCAGTTACTCAGACAGGGGCGTTGAGTCAGATACGCAGTATTTT. Translation gives CASSYSDRGVESDTQYF.

This clonotype came up many times. The chain recombines TRBV9 with TRBJ2-2; no reliable D call. V gave up 2 bases and J gave up 0 bases, with 11 bases separating them. The CDR3 totals 16 residues. From germline, CDR1 is SGDLS and CDR2 YYNGEE. CDR3 in DNA: TGTGCCAGCAGCGTGAGGTTGGGGTCGAACACCGGGGAGCTGTTTTTT. It translates to CASSVRLGSNTGELFF. Looking up the rest from reference TRBV9 and TRBJ2-2 gives the full variable domain: DSGVTQTPKHLITATGQRVTLRCSPRSGDLSVYWYQQSLDQGLQFLIQYYNGEERAKGNILERFSAQQFPDLHSELNLSSLELGDSALYFCASSVRLGSNTGELFFGEGSRLTVL.

The chain recombines TRBV6-1 with TRBJ2-3; 8 positions match TRBD2. This CDR3 spans 17 amino acids. Germline CDR1 reads MNHNS; CDR2 reads SASEGT. After removal of 4 bases from V and 1 base from J, the junction contained 10 bases not matched to a gene. CDR3 protein: CASSVGGSGGGTDTQYF. CDR3 sequence (DNA): TGTGCCAGCAGTGTTGGAGGAAGCGGGGGAGGCACAGATACGCAGTATTTT.

This clonotype was detected only a few times. CDR3 residues: CASSFNFGTGGTYEQYF. CDR3 nucleotides: TGTGCCAGCAGTTTTAACTTCGGGACAGGGGGTACCTACGAGCAGTACTTC. The chain combines TRBV12-3 or TRBV12-4 with TRBJ2-7; 11 positions match TRBD1. The trim removed 3 bases at V and 2 bases at J, leaving 9 bases unmatched. This CDR3 is built from 17 residues.

In regard to this clonotype: With a much larger clone just one base away, this may be a read error. The CDR3 nucleotides are TGTGCCAGCAGTTTGCAACAGGCAAATTCACCCCTCCACTTT. Translated, it gives CASSLQQANSPLHF. This rearrangement joins TRBV12-3 or TRBV12-4 to TRBJ1-6; D might be TRBD1 (5 bases). This CDR3 contains 14 residues. Trimming shortened V by 3 bases and J by 7 bases, and 10 bases separated the two germline ends.

CDR3 residues: CASSLGQRSEQYF. CDR3 DNA: TGTGCCAGCAGCTTGGGACAGAGGTCCGAGCAGTACTTC. V is TRBV7-2 and J is TRBJ2-7, with TRBD1 matching over 7 bases. This CDR3 has 13 residues. With V trimmed by 3 bases and J by 6 bases, 5 bases remained unmatched. Germline values: CDR1 SGHTA, CDR2 FQGNSA.

This clonotype was counted only a few times. This sequence joins TRBV5-1 and TRBJ1-6; D may be TRBD1 (5 bases). Germline CDR1 and CDR2: SGHRS and YFSETQ. The CDR3 consists of 14 residues. The V end was cut by 4 bases, the J end by 7 bases, with 12 bases between. CDR3 sequence reads: CASSPGDGNSPLHF. In DNA, the CDR3 is TGCGCCAGCAGCCCTGGGGACGGAAATTCACCCCTCCACTTT.